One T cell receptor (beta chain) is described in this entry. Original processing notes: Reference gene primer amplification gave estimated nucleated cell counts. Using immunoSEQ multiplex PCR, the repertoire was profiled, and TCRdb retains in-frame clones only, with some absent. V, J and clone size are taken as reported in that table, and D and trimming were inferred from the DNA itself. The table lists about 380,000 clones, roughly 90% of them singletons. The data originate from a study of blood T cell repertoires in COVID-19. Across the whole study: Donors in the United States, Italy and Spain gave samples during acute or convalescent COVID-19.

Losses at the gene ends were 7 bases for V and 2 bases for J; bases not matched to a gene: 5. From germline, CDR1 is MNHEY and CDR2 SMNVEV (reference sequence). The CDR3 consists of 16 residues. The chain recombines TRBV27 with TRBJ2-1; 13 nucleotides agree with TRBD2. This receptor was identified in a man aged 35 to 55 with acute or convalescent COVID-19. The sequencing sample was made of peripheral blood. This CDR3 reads CASTLLAGGPYNEQFF. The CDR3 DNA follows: TGTGCCAGCACCCTACTAGCGGGGGGGCCCTACAATGAGCAGTTCTTC.